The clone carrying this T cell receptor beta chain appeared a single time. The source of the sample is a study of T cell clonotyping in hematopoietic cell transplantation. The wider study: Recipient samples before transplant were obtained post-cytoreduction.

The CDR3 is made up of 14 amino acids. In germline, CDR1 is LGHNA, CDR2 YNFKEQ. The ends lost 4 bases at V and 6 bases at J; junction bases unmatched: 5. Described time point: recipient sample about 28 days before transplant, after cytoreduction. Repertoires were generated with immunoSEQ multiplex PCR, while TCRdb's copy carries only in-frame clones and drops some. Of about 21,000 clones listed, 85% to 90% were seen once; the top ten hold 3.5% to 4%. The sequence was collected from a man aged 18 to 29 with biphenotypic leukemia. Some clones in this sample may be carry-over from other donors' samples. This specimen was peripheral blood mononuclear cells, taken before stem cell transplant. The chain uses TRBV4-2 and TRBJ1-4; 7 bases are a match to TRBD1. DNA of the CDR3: TGTGCCAGCAGCCCTCTGACAGGGCATGAAAAACTGTTTTTT. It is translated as CASSPLTGHEKLFF.